The clone carrying this T cell receptor beta chain came up once. Its antigen is still unknown. These data are taken from a study of T cell repertoires in cytomegalovirus infection. Study-wide points: Frequencies of public TCR beta families were cumulated, and this identified carriers of CMV plus the relevant HLA.

MiXCR, applied by TCRdb to the reads, yields one record per CDR3 protein. The sample consists of more than 300,000 distinct CDR3 sequences, nearly 35% of them appearing once. This receptor was identified in a human donor in good health (CMV status not recorded). Some clones in this sample may be carry-over from other donors' samples. The sequenced sample was cultured PBMCs, obtained from culture after CMV antigen stimulation.

CDR3 sequence (DNA): TGCGCCAGCAGCTACGGACTAGCGGGAGAAGGAGAGACCCAGTACTTC. It is translated as CASSYGLAGEGETQYF. This chain uses TRBV5-1 with TRBJ2-5, with TRBD2 matching 13 bases. The V segment lost 3 bases and the J segment 4 bases; nucleotides outside the gene matches: 6. Germline values: CDR1 SGHRS, CDR2 YFSETQ. The CDR3 has 16 residues.